This T cell receptor beta chain emerged from a study of technical replicates of blood from four donors. In germline, CDR1 is SSHAT, CDR2 FNYEAQ (reference sequence). The V segment lost 8 bases and the J segment 4 bases; nucleotides outside the gene matches: 4. The CDR3 is made up of 12 amino acids. Sequencing used immunoSEQ multiplex PCR; TCRdb keeps in-frame clones, though not all of them. The repertoire holds about 79,000 clones, with 94% as singletons. V usage is TRBV7-7 and J usage is TRBJ2-7; 8 bases align to TRBD1. Specimen: T cells isolated from PBMCs. The receptor was derived from a human donor in good health. This CDR3 is CASWTGTYEQYF. CDR3 bases: TGTGCCAGCTGGACAGGGACTTACGAGCAGTACTTC.